This is a list of T cell receptor beta chains from one sample in a study of shared clonotypes between healthy human individuals. Sequencing was performed with immunoSEQ multiplex PCR; in TCRdb, only in-frame clones are kept and a portion is missing. In the table there are about 2,500,000 clones, around nine tenths of which are singletons. Sequencing was done on a sample of naive CD4+ T cells sorted from blood. These receptors were collected from a young man in good health. Each CDR3 is given with its conserved first and last residue. Each record gives: D gene, J gene, clone size, V gene, CDR3 DNA, CDR3 protein. D genes are given only for firm matches. Part of the rows lack a size; the others show once, few, many or a class for expanded clones.

- | TRBJ2-2 | - | TRBV18 | TGTGCCAGCTCACCCAGCGGGTGGCGGACCGGGGAGCTGTTTTTT | CASSPSGWRTGELFF
- | TRBJ1-2 | once | TRBV19 | TGTGCCAGTAATAGGAACAAGGCAGACCCTAACTATGGCTACACCTTC | CASNRNKADPNYGYTF
- | TRBJ1-2 | - | TRBV11-2 | TGTGCCAGCAGCTTAGATCGGAGTTTCTATGGCTACACCTTC | CASSLDRSFYGYTF
- | TRBJ2-2 | - | TRBV6-5 | TGTGCCAGCAGACGTGGGAACACCGGGGAGCTGTTTTTT | CASRRGNTGELFF
- | TRBJ1-2 | - | TRBV6-5 | TGTGCCAGCAGTTACGCGCGCCGGGATCGTGGCTACACCTTC | CASSYARRDRGYTF
- | TRBJ1-3 | - | TRBV9 | TGTGCCAGCAGTCTGGGGGGACCTGGAAACACCATATATTTT | CASSLGGPGNTIYF
- | TRBJ1-1 | - | TRBV30 | TGTGCCTGTCCCTCGGAAGGGATGAACACTGAAGCTTTCTTT | CACPSEGMNTEAFF
- | TRBJ2-7 | - | TRBV30 | TGTGCCTGGAGTGTACTCTCTACAGGAAACTACGAGCAGTACTTC | CAWSVLSTGNYEQYF
- | TRBJ2-3 | - | TRBV27 | TGTGCCAGCAGTTTTGCCCGGACAGATACGCAGTATTTT | CASSFARTDTQYF
- | TRBJ2-4 | - | TRBV27 | TGTGCCAGCATTTGGGAGTTGGGATGGGAGGAAAACATTCAGTACTTC | CASIWELGWEENIQYF
TRBD1 | TRBJ1-5 | - | TRBV7-9 | TGTGCCAGCAGCGGGGGACAGGGGAATCAGCCCCAGCATTTT | CASSGGQGNQPQHF
- | TRBJ2-1 | - | TRBV5-4 | TGTGCCAGCAGAAAGGTAGCGGAATACAATGAGCAGTTCTTC | CASRKVAEYNEQFF
TRBD2 | TRBJ2-3 | - | TRBV5-1 | TGCGCCAGCAGCTCGCTGCCGGGACTAGCGGGGGGACGTCCAATTTTTACGCAGTATTTT | CASSSLPGLAGGRPIFTQYF
- | TRBJ2-1 | once | TRBV9 | TGTGCCAGCAGCGTAGAACATTTGACGGGATACAATGAGCAGTTCTTC | CASSVEHLTGYNEQFF